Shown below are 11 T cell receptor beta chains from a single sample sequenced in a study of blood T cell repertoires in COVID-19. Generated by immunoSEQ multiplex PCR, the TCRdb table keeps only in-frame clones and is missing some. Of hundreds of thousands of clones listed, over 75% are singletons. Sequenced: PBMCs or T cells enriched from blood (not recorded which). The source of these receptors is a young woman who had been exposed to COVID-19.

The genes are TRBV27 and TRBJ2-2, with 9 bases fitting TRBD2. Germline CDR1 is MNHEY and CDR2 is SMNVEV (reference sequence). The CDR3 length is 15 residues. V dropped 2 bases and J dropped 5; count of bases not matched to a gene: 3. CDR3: CASSLAGGWTGELFF. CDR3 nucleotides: TGTGCCAGCAGTTTAGCGGGGGGGTGGACCGGGGAGCTGTTTTTT.

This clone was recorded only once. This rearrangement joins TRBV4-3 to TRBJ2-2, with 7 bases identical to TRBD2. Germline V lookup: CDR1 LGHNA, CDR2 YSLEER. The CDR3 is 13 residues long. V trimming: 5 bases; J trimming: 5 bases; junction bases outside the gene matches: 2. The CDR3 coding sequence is TGCGCCAGCAGCGCACTAGCGACCGGGGAGCTGTTTTTT. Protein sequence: CASSALATGELFF.

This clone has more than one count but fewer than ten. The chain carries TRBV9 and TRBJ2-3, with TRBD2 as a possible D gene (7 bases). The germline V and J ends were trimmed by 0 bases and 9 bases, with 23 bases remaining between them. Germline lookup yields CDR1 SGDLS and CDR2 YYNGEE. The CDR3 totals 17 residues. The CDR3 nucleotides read TGTGCCAGCAGCGTAGAAGGCGCGGGGGCCACATTAGGGACGCAGTATTTT. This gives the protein CASSVEGAGATLGTQYF.

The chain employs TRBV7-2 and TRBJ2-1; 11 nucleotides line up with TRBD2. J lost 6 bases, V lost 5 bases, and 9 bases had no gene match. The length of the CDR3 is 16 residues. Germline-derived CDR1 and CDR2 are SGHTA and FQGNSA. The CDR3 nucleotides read TGTGCCAGCAGCCCACAAATAGCGGGGGGGCTCAATGAGCAGTTCTTC. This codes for CASSPQIAGGLNEQFF.

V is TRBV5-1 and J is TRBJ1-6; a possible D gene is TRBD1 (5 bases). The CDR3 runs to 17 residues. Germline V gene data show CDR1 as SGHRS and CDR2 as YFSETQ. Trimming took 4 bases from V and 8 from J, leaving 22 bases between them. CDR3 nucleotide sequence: TGCGCCAGCAGCGACCCCAGGGAATTGAGCACCGATTCACCCCTCCACTTT. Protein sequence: CASSDPRELSTDSPLHF.

Written as DNA, the CDR3 is TGTGCCAGCAGCCCGGGACTCGCCCGGAACTATGGCTACACCTTC. Amino acids: CASSPGLARNYGYTF. The rearrangement uses TRBV4-2 and TRBJ1-2; D perhaps matches TRBD1 (5 bases). This CDR3 is built from 15 residues. V was trimmed by 4 bases and J by 2 bases, leaving 14 bases between them. Germline V gives CDR1 LGHNA, CDR2 YNFKEQ.

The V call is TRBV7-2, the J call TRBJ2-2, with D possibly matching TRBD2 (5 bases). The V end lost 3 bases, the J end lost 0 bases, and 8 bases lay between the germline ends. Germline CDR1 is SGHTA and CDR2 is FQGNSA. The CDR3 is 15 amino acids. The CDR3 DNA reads TGTGCCAGCAGCTTCTCGGGGACGAACACCGGGGAGCTGTTTTTT. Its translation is CASSFSGTNTGELFF.

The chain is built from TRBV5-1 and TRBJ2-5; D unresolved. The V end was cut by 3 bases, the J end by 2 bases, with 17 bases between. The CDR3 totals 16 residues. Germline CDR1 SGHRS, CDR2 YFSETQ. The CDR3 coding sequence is TGCGCCAGCAGCTCTCCCGAGACTGAAGCACAAGAGACCCAGTACTTC. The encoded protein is CASSSPETEAQETQYF. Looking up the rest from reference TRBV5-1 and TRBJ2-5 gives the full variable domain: KAGVTQTPRYLIKTRGQQVTLSCSPISGHRSVSWYQQTPGQGLQFLFEYFSETQRNKGNFPGRFSGRQFSNSRSEMNVSTLELGDSALYLCASSSPETEAQETQYFGPGTRLLVL.

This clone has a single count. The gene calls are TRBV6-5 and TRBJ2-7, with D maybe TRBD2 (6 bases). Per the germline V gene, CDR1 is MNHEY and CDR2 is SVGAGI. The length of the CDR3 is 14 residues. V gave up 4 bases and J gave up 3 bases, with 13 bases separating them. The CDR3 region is CASSSGVTSYEQYF. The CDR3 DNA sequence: TGTGCCAGCAGTTCGGGGGTAACAAGCTACGAGCAGTACTTC.

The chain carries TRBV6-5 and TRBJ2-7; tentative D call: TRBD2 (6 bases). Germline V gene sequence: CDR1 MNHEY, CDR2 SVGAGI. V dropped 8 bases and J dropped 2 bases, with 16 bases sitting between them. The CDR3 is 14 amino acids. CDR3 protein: CASWRGGATYEQYF. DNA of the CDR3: TGTGCCAGCTGGCGCGGCGGGGCTACCTACGAGCAGTACTTC.

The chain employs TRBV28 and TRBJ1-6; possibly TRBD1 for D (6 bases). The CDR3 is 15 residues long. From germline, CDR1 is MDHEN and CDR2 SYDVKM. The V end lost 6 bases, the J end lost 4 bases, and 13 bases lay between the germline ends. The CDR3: CASSLGTRYNSPLHF. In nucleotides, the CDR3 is TGTGCCAGCAGCCTAGGGACAAGATATAATTCACCCCTCCACTTT.